The 9 T cell receptor beta chains in this list originate from one sample, sequenced in a study of beta chain features in type 1 diabetes. Investigators reverse transcribed all isolated RNA, so they sequenced expressed TCRB transcripts. Generated by immunoSEQ multiplex PCR, the TCRdb table keeps only in-frame clones and is missing some. Here the sample spans a few hundred thousand clones, more than 9.5% being singletons. The sequenced sample was naive CD4+ T cells from blood. The receptors were gathered from a woman aged 25 to 39 in good health.

This chain links TRBV4-1 with TRBJ2-3, with 8 bases aligning to TRBD1. CDR1 is MGHRA, CDR2 YSYEKL, per germline. Trimming took 3 bases from V and 2 from J; bases not matched to a gene: 7. CDR3 length: 16 amino acids. The CDR3 reads CASSQRWTGHTDTQYF. The CDR3 region has the DNA TGCGCCAGCAGCCAGCGTTGGACAGGGCACACAGATACGCAGTATTTT.

This clone was counted at least ten times. The chain employs TRBV13 and TRBJ2-5; D may be TRBD1 (6 bases). Germline CDR1 is PRHDT and CDR2 is FYEKMQ (reference sequence). This CDR3 is 14 amino acids long. Trimming left V 1 base short and J 3 bases short, with 9 bases between. The CDR3 loop is CASSLARGKETQYF. The CDR3 bases are TGTGCCAGCAGCTTAGCCAGGGGCAAAGAGACCCAGTACTTC.

This clone has just a few counts. The chain uses TRBV7-2 and TRBJ2-7; 8 nucleotides align to TRBD1. Germline-derived CDR1 and CDR2 are SGHTA and FQGNSA. Germline trimming cut 5 bases from V and 7 bases from J; bases unmatched to any gene: 7. CDR3 length: 13 residues. This CDR3 is CASSPGTGREQYF. CDR3 nucleotides: TGTGCCAGCAGCCCTGGGACAGGCCGTGAGCAGTACTTC.

This clone was picked up a small number of times. This rearrangement joins TRBV6-5 to TRBJ2-3, with D tentatively TRBD2 (6 bases). Trimming shortened V by 2 bases and J by 7 bases, and 16 bases separated the two germline ends. This CDR3 has 15 residues. Germline assignment: CDR1 MNHEY and CDR2 SVGAGI. In DNA, the CDR3 is TGTGCCAGCAGTTACACGCAGGGAGGCGTGAATACGCAGTATTTT. Translating gives CASSYTQGGVNTQYF.

The chain uses TRBV7-9 and TRBJ2-2; no clear D gene. Deletions cut 5 bases from V and 0 bases from J, with 7 bases between. Germline CDR1 is SEHNR and CDR2 is FQNEAQ (reference sequence). This CDR3 has 14 residues. This chain's CDR3 is CASSLRANTGELFF. In nucleotides, the CDR3 is TGTGCCAGCAGCCTCCGGGCGAACACCGGGGAGCTGTTTTTT.

The rearrangement joins TRBV13 to TRBJ1-3; D not resolved. Per germline, CDR1 PRHDT and CDR2 FYEKMQ (reference sequence). Trimming shortened V by 6 bases and J by 2 bases, and 11 bases separated the two germline ends. The CDR3 loop spans 14 amino acids. In DNA, the CDR3 is TGTGCCAGCAGTCGATGGGCAACTGGAAACACCATATATTTT. This sequence encodes CASSRWATGNTIYF.

The table lists this clone with a few counts. One end of the junction fails to match germline, which may point to a read error. The chain carries TRBV7-7 and TRBJ2-1, with D possibly TRBD2 on 6 matching bases. Germline lookup yields CDR1 SSHAT and CDR2 FNYEAQ (reference sequence). The CDR3 has 15 residues. CDR3 sequence reads: CASSAGLGSYNEQFF. Written as DNA, the CDR3 is TGTGCTAGCAGCGCGGGACTGGGCTCCTACAATGAGCAGTTCTTC.

The table lists this clone with a few counts. The J gene is TRBJ1-5, the V gene TRBV6-5; D is uncertain. The germline gives CDR1 MNHEY, CDR2 SVGAGI. Trimming stripped 5 bases from V and 7 bases from J, with 15 bases between. The CDR3 loop spans 14 amino acids. As DNA, the CDR3 is TGTGCCAGCAGTCAAGGACGGGCGGGCCAGCCCCAGCATTTT. Translating gives CASSQGRAGQPQHF.

V usage is TRBV28 and J usage is TRBJ1-2; possible D gene TRBD1, 6 bases. This CDR3 is 14 amino acids long. Germline V gene sequence: CDR1 MDHEN, CDR2 SYDVKM. V was trimmed by 5 bases and J by 3 bases, leaving 13 bases between them. CDR3 residues: CASSPPRTDYGYTF. In nucleotides, the CDR3 is TGTGCCAGCAGTCCGCCCCGGACAGACTATGGCTACACCTTC.